One and the same sample provided the 3 T cell receptor beta chains below, sequenced in a study of OX40 agonist ivuxolimab in advanced cancers. Sequencing used immunoSEQ multiplex PCR; TCRdb keeps in-frame clones, though not all of them. The sample has fewer than 25,000 clones; roughly 75% are singletons. Specimen: CD4+ or CD8+ T cells sorted from blood, collected in a trial of the OX40 agonist ivuxolimab. Receptor source: an adult with an advanced solid tumor such as melanoma, head and neck, liver or kidney cancer.

The rearrangement uses TRBV7-9 and TRBJ1-1; D remains ambiguous. Germline CDR1 reads SEHNR; CDR2 reads FQNEAQ (reference sequence). The V end lost 1 base, the J end lost 1 base, and 7 bases lay between the germline ends. The CDR3 extends over 14 amino acids. This CDR3 reads CASSLEQQNTEAFF. The DNA for the CDR3 is TGTGCCAGCAGCTTAGAACAACAGAACACTGAAGCTTTCTTT.

In regard to this clone: At one boundary the junction diverges from the germline segment, which might be a read error. The same CDR3 arises from other DNA sequences in this sample as well. The chain carries TRBV7-3 and TRBJ2-2; D perhaps matches TRBD2 (5 bases). The germline V gene encodes CDR1 SGHTA and CDR2 FQGTGA. CDR3 length: 14 residues. The CDR3 nucleotides read TGTGCCAGCAGCTTAGGACTGAACACCGGGGAACTGTTTTTT. Protein product: CASSLGLNTGELFF.

This rearrangement joins TRBV7-2 to TRBJ2-1; 10 bases map to TRBD2. Germline V lookup: CDR1 SGHTA, CDR2 FQGNSA. V lost 3 bases and J lost 7; bases outside the gene matches: 3. The CDR3 is 14 residues long. The CDR3 protein is CASSFQRGGNEQFF. The CDR3 coding sequence is TGTGCCAGCAGCTTCCAGCGGGGGGGGAATGAGCAGTTCTTC.